One T cell receptor beta chain is described in this entry. The sample belongs to a study of blood T cell repertoires in COVID-19. Trimming took 11 bases from V and 4 from J; bases not matched to a gene: 6. Germline CDR1 is SEHNR and CDR2 is FQNEAQ (reference sequence). This CDR3 comprises 14 residues. The method was immunoSEQ multiplex PCR; TCRdb's version includes in-frame clones alone and lacks a portion of them. The table records 250,000 or so clones, roughly 89% of them present only once. This TCR came from a woman between 25 and 40 years old with active or convalescent COVID-19. Sequencing was done on a sample of peripheral blood. V and J are TRBV7-9 and TRBJ2-3; the match to TRBD2 covers 13 bases. CDR3 sequence (DNA): TGTGCCGGTACTAGCGGGGGGGCCCCAGATACGCAGTATTTT. Amino acids: CAGTSGGAPDTQYF.